A selection of T cell receptor beta chains follows, all from one sample in a study of vaccination and CD4 T cells after COVID-19. These receptors have no identified antigens. TCRdb processed the PCR reads anew with MiXCR; each CDR3 protein has one entry. The table lists 15,000 to 20,000 distinct CDR3 sequences, around two fifths of them singletons, with 9.5% to 15% in the top ten. The specimen was CD4+ T cells from blood, cultured in vitro. These receptors came from a human donor who had recovered from COVID-19. The conserved cysteine and the conserved F or W are not part of the CDR3 here. Fields, in order: D gene, V gene, CDR3 protein. A D gene is named only where the DNA matches it firmly.

>NA|TRBV5-6
ASSLLGGGREQY
>NA|TRBV7-2
ASSSRRGNTGELF
>TRBD2|TRBV27
ASSKGLAGGTTYNEQF
>TRBD1|TRBV20-1
SARTGTENQPQH
>NA|TRBV20-1
SAPGLLTGELF
>NA|TRBV28
ASSLAHQPQH
>NA|TRBV6-1
ASRAKGELSYEQY
>NA|TRBV23-1
ASKGAEREETQY
>TRBD2|TRBV20-1
SARAGEDTQY
>TRBD1|TRBV29-1
SASGTEQETQY
>NA|TRBV27
ASSFHRSSYEQY
>NA|TRBV28
ASSSYSRGRGYEQY
>NA|TRBV7-9
ASSGSGANVLT
>NA|TRBV6-1
ASRRQVEGLT
>TRBD1|TRBV6-1
ATKQGAYGYT
>NA|TRBV5-8
ASSLGAGKGKTEAF
>NA|TRBV15
ATSSGTRTNTQY
>NA|TRBV5-1
ASRFQLGREETQY
>NA|TRBV7-3
ASSSTYEQY
>TRBD2|TRBV7-2
ASSSSLAGGPLGVFEQY
>NA|TRBV28
ASSLGSNTGELF
>NA|TRBV2
ASSAGQLYTEAF
>NA|TRBV27
ASSWDWYNEQF
>TRBD1|TRBV5-4
ASSGQDSNYGYT
>TRBD1|TRBV25-1
ASSDFAGTGGTEAF
>TRBD1|TRBV6-1
ASRKNRGFNYGYT
>NA|TRBV2
ASKRGQETQY
>NA|TRBV12-3/TRBV12-4
ASSLFPGNTDTQY
>TRBD1|TRBV19
ASTTTGDYNSPLH
>TRBD2|TRBV4-3
ASSPQLAGATDTQY
>NA|TRBV2
ASRAGLEKLF